The clone carrying this T cell receptor beta chain was detected only once. Per germline, CDR1 SGHAT and CDR2 FQNNGV. The CDR3 is 13 residues long. Trimming removed 9 bases from V and 0 bases from J, with 9 bases in between. The study assigned cohorts using participant-reported clinical history. In the original processing: Amplification of reference gene primers was used by the study to estimate nucleated cell counts. The data were produced by immunoSEQ multiplex PCR, yet TCRdb's version contains in-frame clones alone and is incomplete. Clone size and the V and J calls come from that table; the DNA yielded D and trimming. The sample records about 200,000 clones, 86% being singletons. This entry belongs to a study of blood T cell repertoires in COVID-19. Study-wide context: COVID-19 samples, acute and convalescent, were from the United States, Italy and Spain. PBMCs, B-cell-depleted T cells, or T cells provided the cDNA or gDNA that made up the material.

The sample taken for sequencing was PBMCs or T cells enriched from blood (not recorded which). The chain uses TRBV11-2 and TRBJ1-3; tentative D call: TRBD1 (6 bases). The sequence was collected from a man aged 40-49 years with acute COVID-19. CDR3 DNA: TGTGCCAGTAAGGACAGCTCTGGAAACACCATATATTTT. Translating it yields CASKDSSGNTIYF.